The next 17 T cell receptor beta chains were all read from a single sample in a study of T cell responses to AZD1222 COVID-19 vaccine. Sequenced by immunoSEQ multiplex PCR; TCRdb stores in-frame clones only, minus some. Among some 150,000 clones listed, about nine tenths were seen once. This sample comprised peripheral blood, obtained 28 days after the second AZD1222 dose. These receptors came from an adult who received the AZD1222 COVID-19 vaccine.

This chain joins TRBV18 and TRBJ1-2; 9 nucleotides align to TRBD1. V was clipped by 3 bases and J by 5 bases; unmatched bases: 7. The CDR3 spans 15 residues. Germline loops: CDR1 KGHSH, CDR2 LQKENI. CDR3 coding DNA: TGTGCCAGCTCACCCCCCGGGACAGGGACGTATGGCTACACCTTC. Translated, it gives CASSPPGTGTYGYTF.

This chain connects TRBV6-5 to TRBJ1-5; tentatively, D is TRBD1 (6 bases). This CDR3 is built from 15 residues. Looked up from germline, CDR1 is MNHEY and CDR2 is SVGAGI. V gave up 6 bases and J gave up 0 bases, with 12 bases separating them. The CDR3 reads CASRPRGYSNQPQHF. The CDR3 coding sequence is TGTGCCAGCAGGCCCAGGGGTTATAGCAATCAGCCCCAGCATTTT.

A remark on this clone: One end of the junction fails to match germline, which may point to a read error. The chain employs TRBV30 and TRBJ1-5; D gene unclear. CDR1 is GTSNPN, CDR2 SVGIG, per germline (reference sequence). The CDR3 covers 16 residues. DNA of the CDR3: TGTGCCTGGACGTCTCCGGGATTCTTTAGCGATCAGCCCCAGCATTTT. Its translation is CAWTSPGFFSDQPQHF.

The gene calls are TRBV29-1 and TRBJ1-3, with no clear D. V gave up 6 bases and J gave up 0 bases, with 6 bases separating them. The germline gives CDR1 SQVTM, CDR2 ANQGSEA. The CDR3 loop spans 12 amino acids. For the CDR3, the DNA is TGCAGCGTAGCAGCCTCTGGAAACACCATATATTTT. As protein: CSVAASGNTIYF.

The V and J genes are TRBV18 and TRBJ1-1; 8 nucleotides align to TRBD1. Germline assignment: CDR1 KGHSH and CDR2 LQKENI. After removal of 4 bases from V and 5 bases from J, the junction contained 6 bases not matched to a gene. The CDR3 is 14 residues long. This CDR3 reads CASSQGQGGTEAFF. DNA of the CDR3: TGTGCCAGCTCACAAGGACAGGGAGGAACTGAAGCTTTCTTT.

V and J are TRBV3-1 (or the pseudogene TRBV3-2) and TRBJ1-5; D is unclear. In germline, CDR1 is LGHDT, CDR2 YNNKEL (reference sequence). Trimming removed 1 base from V and 2 bases from J, with 9 bases in between. This CDR3 spans 15 amino acids. CDR3 amino acids: CASSQGVRGNQPQHF. CDR3 DNA sequence: TGTGCCAGCAGCCAAGGTGTACGGGGCAATCAGCCCCAGCATTTT.

The rearrangement links TRBV5-1 to TRBJ2-6; 8 positions agree with TRBD1. V gave up 0 bases and J gave up 0 bases; unmatched junction bases: 11. The CDR3 covers 20 residues. From germline, CDR1 is SGHRS and CDR2 YFSETQ. The CDR3 protein is CASSLVQGDVGYSGANVLTF. The CDR3 DNA reads TGCGCCAGCAGCTTGGTACAGGGGGATGTAGGGTACTCTGGGGCCAACGTCCTGACTTTC.

The chain uses TRBV3-1 (or the pseudogene TRBV3-2) and TRBJ2-1, with TRBD2 identical over 9 bases. The CDR3 has 15 residues. With V trimmed by 7 bases and J by 0 bases, 4 bases remained unmatched. Germline CDR1 is LGHDT and CDR2 is YNNKEL (reference sequence). As DNA, the CDR3 is TGTGCCAGCACCCCAGCGGGAGGCTCCTACAATGAGCAGTTCTTC. This encodes CASTPAGGSYNEQFF.

The rearrangement uses TRBV19 and TRBJ2-1; perhaps TRBD1 as D (5 bases). The V end lost 3 bases, the J end lost 8 bases, and 8 bases lay between the germline ends. The CDR3 contains 12 residues. CDR1 and CDR2 (germline): LNHDA, SQIVND (reference sequence). CDR3 in DNA: TGTGCCAGTAGTATTTTGGGGCATGAGCAGTTCTTC. This sequence encodes CASSILGHEQFF.

This chain uses TRBV5-4 with TRBJ1-1; D call uncertain. Germline CDR1 reads SGHNT; CDR2 reads YYREEE (reference sequence). Trimming shortened V by 4 bases and J by 7 bases, and 11 bases separated the two germline ends. CDR3 length: 12 residues. The CDR3, as DNA: TGTGCCAGCAGCCCCTCATCAGGTGAAGCTTTCTTT. Translated: CASSPSSGEAFF.

This chain joins TRBV10-3 and TRBJ1-6; maybe TRBD1 (6 bases). Germline values: CDR1 ENHRY, CDR2 SYGVKD. The CDR3 has 14 amino acids. V lost 5 bases and J 5 bases, leaving 10 bases between the germline ends. CDR3 sequence reads: CAISTGLNNSPLHF. DNA of the CDR3: TGTGCCATCAGTACAGGGTTGAATAATTCACCCCTCCACTTT.

V gene TRBV5-6 combines with J gene TRBJ1-2; 10 nucleotides agree with TRBD1. Trimming took 4 bases from V and 4 from J; bases not matched to a gene: 7. The CDR3 runs to 15 residues. Germline V lookup: CDR1 SGHDT, CDR2 YYEEEE. The CDR3 reads CASSLGQGGFYGYTF. The CDR3 DNA reads TGTGCCAGCAGCCTAGGACAGGGGGGATTCTATGGCTACACCTTC.

This clone turned up a few times. V usage is TRBV27 and J usage is TRBJ2-7; D is unresolved. The CDR3 is 14 residues long. Deletions cut 0 bases from V and 2 bases from J, with 8 bases between. Germline V gene lookup returns CDR1 MNHEY and CDR2 SMNVEV (reference sequence). The CDR3 DNA reads as TGTGCCAGCAGTTTATCTGGCAAAGCCTACGAGCAGTACTTC. It codes for CASSLSGKAYEQYF.

This clone appeared once. The gene calls are TRBV6-6 and TRBJ1-5; no clear D gene. The length of the CDR3 is 15 residues. Trimming cost V 0 bases and J 6 bases, with 12 bases left between them. Per germline, CDR1 MNHNY and CDR2 SVGAGI (reference sequence). The CDR3 loop reads CASSYSFLGSQPQHF. The CDR3 DNA follows: TGTGCCAGCAGTTACTCGTTTCTCGGAAGTCAGCCCCAGCATTTT.

The chain couples TRBV6-6 to TRBJ2-1, with TRBD2 matching 13 bases. Germline CDR1 reads MNHNY; CDR2 reads SVGAGI (reference sequence). The CDR3 sequence is 16 residues long. V shed 5 bases, J shed 9 bases, and the junction held 10 bases outside the gene matches. This CDR3 is CASSPPGTSGNGEQFF. DNA of the CDR3: TGTGCCAGCAGTCCCCCCGGGACTAGCGGGAACGGTGAGCAGTTCTTC.

V and J are TRBV7-3 and TRBJ2-2, with D possibly matching TRBD2 (6 bases). The V end lost 5 bases, the J end lost 5 bases, and 18 bases lay between the germline ends. The CDR3 is 16 residues long. Germline values: CDR1 SGHTA, CDR2 FQGTGA. The CDR3 DNA sequence: TGTGCCAGCAGCCCACAGGTGGCTAGCGATACCGGGGAGCTGTTTTTT. Translated, it gives CASSPQVASDTGELFF.

The chain carries TRBV5-1 and TRBJ1-2; TRBD1 might be the D (6 bases). The ends were cut back, 0 bases at V and 6 bases at J, with 12 bases in the middle. Germline CDR1 SGHRS, CDR2 YFSETQ. The CDR3 totals 14 residues. CDR3 in DNA: TGCGCCAGCAGCTTGGACCACAGGGTGGATGGCTACACCTTC. Its protein is CASSLDHRVDGYTF.